This TCR beta chain originates from a study of OX40 agonist ivuxolimab in advanced cancers. The length of the CDR3 is 14 residues. V shed 2 bases, J shed 0 bases, and the junction held 1 base outside the gene matches. Germline assignment: CDR1 MNHEY and CDR2 SVGAGI. The assay was immunoSEQ multiplex PCR, and TCRdb's table has in-frame clones only and misses some. The repertoire consists of tens of thousands of clones, with 75% to 90% occurring once and the leading ten covering roughly 1.2%. This chain connects TRBV6-5 to TRBJ2-7; TRBD1 aligns across 7 bases. The sequencing used CD4+ or CD8+ T cells sorted from blood, collected in a trial of the OX40 agonist ivuxolimab. The receptor's source is an adult with an advanced solid tumor such as melanoma, head and neck, liver or kidney cancer. CDR3 nucleotides: TGTGCCAGCAGTTACGGGACAGCCTCCTACGAGCAGTACTTC. Translated, it gives CASSYGTASYEQYF.